This section outlines one TCR beta chain sequence together with its context. Its antigen is as yet unknown. This entry belongs to a study of cytomegalovirus exposure and HLA in healthy donors. The study's findings and limits: Later analysis identified about 17,000 TCR beta sequences associated with HLA alleles, using a false discovery rate threshold of 0.05. Immune exposure was documented only through CMV serostatus. The study recorded more than 150 TCR beta chains that were cytomegalovirus-associated.

V gave up 3 bases and J gave up 5 bases; unmatched junction bases: 2. Looked up from germline, CDR1 is MNHEY and CDR2 is SMNVEV (reference sequence). The CDR3 consists of 13 residues. PCR used 60 Vbeta primers and 13 Jbeta primers. Repertoires were generated with immunoSEQ multiplex PCR, while TCRdb's copy carries only in-frame clones and drops some. The repertoire includes some 160,000 clones, about two thirds of them detected once, and about 4.1% sits in the top ten. The clonotype was recovered from a man aged 55 to 70 in good health and CMV-seronegative. V and J are TRBV27 and TRBJ1-1; 8 bases align to TRBD1. The sequencing sample was made of PBMCs. The CDR3 DNA reads as TGTGCCAGCAGTTTGGACAGGGAAACTGAAGCTTTCTTT. This translates into CASSLDRETEAFF.